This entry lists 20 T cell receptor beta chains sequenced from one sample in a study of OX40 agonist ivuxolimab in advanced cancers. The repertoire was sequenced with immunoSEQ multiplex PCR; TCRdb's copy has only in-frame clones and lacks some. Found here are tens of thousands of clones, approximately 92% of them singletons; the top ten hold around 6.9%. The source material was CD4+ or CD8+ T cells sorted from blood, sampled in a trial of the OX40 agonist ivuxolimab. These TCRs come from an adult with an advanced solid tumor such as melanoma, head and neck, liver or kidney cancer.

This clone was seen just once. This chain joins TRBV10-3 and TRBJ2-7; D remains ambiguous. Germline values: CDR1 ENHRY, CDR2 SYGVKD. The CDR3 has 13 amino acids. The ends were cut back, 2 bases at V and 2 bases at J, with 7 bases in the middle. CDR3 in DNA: TGTGCCATCAGTGAGCCGCTTACCTACGAGCAGTACTTC. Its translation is CAISEPLTYEQYF.

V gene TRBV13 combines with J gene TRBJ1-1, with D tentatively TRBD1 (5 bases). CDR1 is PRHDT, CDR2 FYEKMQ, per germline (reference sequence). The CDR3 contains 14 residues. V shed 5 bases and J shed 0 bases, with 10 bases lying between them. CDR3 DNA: TGTGCCAGCAGCCGAGGGGACGTGAACACTGAAGCTTTCTTT. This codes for CASSRGDVNTEAFF.

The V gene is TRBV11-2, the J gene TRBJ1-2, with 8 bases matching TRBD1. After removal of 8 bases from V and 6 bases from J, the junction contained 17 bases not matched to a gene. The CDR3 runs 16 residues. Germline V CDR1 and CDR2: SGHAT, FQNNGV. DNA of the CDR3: TGTGCCAGCGGCCCAGTAACTGCCGACAGGGGAAATGGCTACACCTTC. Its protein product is CASGPVTADRGNGYTF.

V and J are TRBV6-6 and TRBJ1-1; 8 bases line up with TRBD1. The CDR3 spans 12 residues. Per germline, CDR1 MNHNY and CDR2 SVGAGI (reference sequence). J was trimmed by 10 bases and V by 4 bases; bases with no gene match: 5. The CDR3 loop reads CASSSSTGGAFF. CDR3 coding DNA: TGTGCCAGCAGTTCCTCTACAGGGGGAGCTTTCTTT.

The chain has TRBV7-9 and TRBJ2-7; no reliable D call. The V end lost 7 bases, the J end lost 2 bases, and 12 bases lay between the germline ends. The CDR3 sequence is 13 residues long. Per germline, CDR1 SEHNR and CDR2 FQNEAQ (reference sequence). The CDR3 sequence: CASTPRATYEQYF. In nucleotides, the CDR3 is TGTGCCAGCACCCCCAGAGCCACCTACGAGCAGTACTTC.

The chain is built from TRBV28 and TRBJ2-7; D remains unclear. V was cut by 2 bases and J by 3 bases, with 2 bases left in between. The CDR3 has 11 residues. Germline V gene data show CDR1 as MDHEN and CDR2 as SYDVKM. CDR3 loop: CASSLIYEQYF. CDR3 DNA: TGTGCCAGCAGTTTAATCTACGAGCAGTACTTC.

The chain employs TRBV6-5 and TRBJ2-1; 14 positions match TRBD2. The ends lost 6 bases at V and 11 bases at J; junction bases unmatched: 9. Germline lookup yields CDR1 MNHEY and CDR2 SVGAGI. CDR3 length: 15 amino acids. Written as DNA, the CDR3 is TGTGCCAGCAGAGAGGGGACTAGCGGGAGTATGAAGCAGTTCTTC. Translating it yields CASREGTSGSMKQFF.

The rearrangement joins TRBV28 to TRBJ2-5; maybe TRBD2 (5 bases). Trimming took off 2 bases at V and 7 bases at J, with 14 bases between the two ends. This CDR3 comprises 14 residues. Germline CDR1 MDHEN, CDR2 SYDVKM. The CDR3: CASSLPTGSGTQYF. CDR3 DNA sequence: TGTGCCAGCAGTTTACCGACGGGGTCCGGGACCCAGTACTTC.

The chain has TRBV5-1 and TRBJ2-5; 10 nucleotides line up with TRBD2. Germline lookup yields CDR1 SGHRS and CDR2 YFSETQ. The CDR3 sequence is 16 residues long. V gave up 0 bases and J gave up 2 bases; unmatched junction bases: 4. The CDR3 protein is CASSLGRTSGQETQYF. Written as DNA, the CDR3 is TGCGCCAGCAGCTTGGGTAGGACTAGCGGACAAGAGACCCAGTACTTC.

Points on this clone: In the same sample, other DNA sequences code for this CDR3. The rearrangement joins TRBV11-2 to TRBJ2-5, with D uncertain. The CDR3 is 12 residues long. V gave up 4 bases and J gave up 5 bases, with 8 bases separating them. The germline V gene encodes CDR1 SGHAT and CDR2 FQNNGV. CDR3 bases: TGTGCCAGCAGCTCACTTGGTGAGACCCAGTACTTC. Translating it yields CASSSLGETQYF.

The DNA of the CDR3 is TGCGCCAGCAGCGAAGGGACAGGGATAAACACTGAAGCTTTCTTT. Translated: CASSEGTGINTEAFF. The chain recombines TRBV5-1 with TRBJ1-1; TRBD1 matches 9 bases. CDR3 length: 15 amino acids. J lost 2 bases, V lost 4 bases, and 6 bases had no gene match. The germline gives CDR1 SGHRS, CDR2 YFSETQ.

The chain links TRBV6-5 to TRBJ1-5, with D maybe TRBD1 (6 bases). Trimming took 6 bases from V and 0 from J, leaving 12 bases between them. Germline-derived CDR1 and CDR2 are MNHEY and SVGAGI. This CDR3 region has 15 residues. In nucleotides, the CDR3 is TGTGCCAGCAGATCGGGGGGCCATAGCAATCAGCCCCAGCATTTT. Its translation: CASRSGGHSNQPQHF.

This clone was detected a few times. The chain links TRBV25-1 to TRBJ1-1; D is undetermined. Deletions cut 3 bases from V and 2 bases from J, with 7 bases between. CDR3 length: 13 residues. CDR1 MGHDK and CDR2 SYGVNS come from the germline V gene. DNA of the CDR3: TGTGCCAGCAGTGACTGGATCAACACTGAAGCTTTCTTT. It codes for CASSDWINTEAFF.

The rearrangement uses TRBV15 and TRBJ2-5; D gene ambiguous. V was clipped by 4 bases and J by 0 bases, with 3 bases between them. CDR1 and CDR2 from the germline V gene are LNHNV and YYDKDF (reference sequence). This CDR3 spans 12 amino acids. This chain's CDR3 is CATSKYQETQYF. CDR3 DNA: TGTGCCACCAGCAAGTACCAAGAGACCCAGTACTTC.

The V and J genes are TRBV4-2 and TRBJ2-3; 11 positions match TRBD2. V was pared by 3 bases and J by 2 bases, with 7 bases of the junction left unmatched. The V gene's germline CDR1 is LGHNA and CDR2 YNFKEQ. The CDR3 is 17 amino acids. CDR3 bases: TGTGCCAGCAGCCATTCACTAGCGGGAGTTTCCACAGATACGCAGTATTTT. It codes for CASSHSLAGVSTDTQYF.

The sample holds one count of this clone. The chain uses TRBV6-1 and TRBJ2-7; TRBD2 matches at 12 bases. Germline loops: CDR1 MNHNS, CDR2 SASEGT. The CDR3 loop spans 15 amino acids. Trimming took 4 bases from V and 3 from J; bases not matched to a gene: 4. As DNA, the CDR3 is TGTGCCAGCAGTGTTAGGACTAGCGGGAACTACGAGCAGTACTTC. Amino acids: CASSVRTSGNYEQYF.

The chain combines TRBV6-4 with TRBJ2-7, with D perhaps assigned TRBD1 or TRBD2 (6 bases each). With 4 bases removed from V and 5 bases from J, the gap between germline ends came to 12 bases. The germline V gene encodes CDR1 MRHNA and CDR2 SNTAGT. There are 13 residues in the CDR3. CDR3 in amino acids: CASSAQGGNEQYF. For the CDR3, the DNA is TGTGCCAGCAGTGCACAGGGAGGCAACGAGCAGTACTTC.

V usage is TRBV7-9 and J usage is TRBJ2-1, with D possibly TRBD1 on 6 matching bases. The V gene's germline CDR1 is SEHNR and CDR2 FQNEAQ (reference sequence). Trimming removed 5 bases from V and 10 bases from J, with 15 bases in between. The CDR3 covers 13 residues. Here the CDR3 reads CASSLSQGGEQFF. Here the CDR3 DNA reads TGTGCCAGCAGCCTCTCACAGGGTGGGGAGCAGTTCTTC.

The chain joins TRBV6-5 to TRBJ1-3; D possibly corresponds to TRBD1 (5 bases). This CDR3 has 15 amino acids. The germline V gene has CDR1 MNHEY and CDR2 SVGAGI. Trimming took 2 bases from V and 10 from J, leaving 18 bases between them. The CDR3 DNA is TGTGCCAGCAGTTACAGCTCGGTCTCCCGGGGGACCATATATTTT. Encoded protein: CASSYSSVSRGTIYF.

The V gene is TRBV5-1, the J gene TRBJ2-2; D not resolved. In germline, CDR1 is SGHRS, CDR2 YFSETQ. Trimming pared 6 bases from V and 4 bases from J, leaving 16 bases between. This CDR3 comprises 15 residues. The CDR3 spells CASTSGLRTTGELFF. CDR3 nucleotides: TGCGCCAGCACCTCGGGCCTCCGAACCACCGGGGAGCTGTTTTTT.